The clone carrying this T cell receptor (beta chain) has only a few counts. The sample is drawn from a study of blood T cell repertoires in COVID-19. Using immunoSEQ multiplex PCR, the repertoire was profiled, and TCRdb retains in-frame clones only, with some absent. The profile covers 200,000 to 300,000 clones, with 80% to 90% appearing a single time and less than 4.5% taken by the ten largest. Trimming took off 11 bases at V and 6 bases at J, with 19 bases between the two ends. This CDR3 has 14 amino acids. In germline, CDR1 is SEHNR, CDR2 FQNEAQ (reference sequence). This clonotype originated in a man between 45 and 60 years old with acute or convalescent COVID-19. Input material: peripheral blood. This rearrangement joins TRBV7-9 to TRBJ1-4, with D tentatively TRBD1 (5 bases). The CDR3 loop reads CAGSSGVFDEKLFF. CDR3 in DNA: TGTGCCGGTTCCTCGGGGGTGTTTGATGAAAAACTGTTTTTT.